The 10 T cell receptor beta chains below come from one sample, sequenced in a study of blood T cell repertoires in COVID-19. Clones were sequenced by immunoSEQ multiplex PCR, and TCRdb holds only the in-frame ones, with some missing. The sample has about 250,000 clones; over 80% are singletons. Material: peripheral blood. The receptors derive from a middle-aged man with acute or convalescent COVID-19.

The genes are TRBV18 and TRBJ2-7; D gene ambiguous. V was trimmed by 3 bases and J by 5 bases, leaving 14 bases between them. The germline CDR1 and CDR2 sequences are KGHSH and LQKENI. The CDR3 spans 14 residues. The CDR3 bases are TGTGCCAGCTCACCGGCGCTAGTTTTCCACGAGCAGTACTTC. Protein sequence: CASSPALVFHEQYF.

This chain links TRBV3-1 (or the pseudogene TRBV3-2) with TRBJ2-3, with 7 bases aligning to TRBD1. The junction had 5 bases not matched to a gene; V was cut back by 8 bases and J by 0 bases. Germline V gene data show CDR1 as LGHDT and CDR2 as YNNKEL (reference sequence). There are 14 residues in the CDR3. CDR3 in DNA: TGTGCCAGCGGGGACAGAGAAAGCACAGATACGCAGTATTTT. Its translation: CASGDRESTDTQYF.

This clone was recorded a few times. The chain is built from TRBV3-1 (or the pseudogene TRBV3-2) and TRBJ2-7; D ambiguous. CDR1 is LGHDT, CDR2 YNNKEL, per germline (reference sequence). The CDR3 contains 12 residues. V lost 2 bases, J lost 6 bases, and 8 bases lay in between. This CDR3 is CASSQNGLEQYF. CDR3 DNA: TGTGCCAGCAGCCAAAACGGTCTCGAGCAGTACTTC.

The gene calls are TRBV5-5 and TRBJ2-7, with TRBD1 as a possible D gene (5 bases). V lost 4 bases to trimming and J lost 3 bases, with 17 bases between them. Germline-derived CDR1 and CDR2 are SGHKS and YYEKEE (reference sequence). The length of the CDR3 is 15 residues. The CDR3 DNA follows: TGTGCCAGCAGCCCCCCCAGGGCCTCAGGCTACGAGCAGTACTTC. Translating it yields CASSPPRASGYEQYF.

This clone was seen only a few times. The rearrangement links TRBV7-9 to TRBJ2-1; 14 bases fit TRBD2. Germline loops: CDR1 SEHNR, CDR2 FQNEAQ (reference sequence). With 2 bases clipped from V and 4 bases from J, the junction kept 4 bases outside the gene matches. There are 17 residues in the CDR3. CDR3 sequence: CASSLRGLAGAYNEQFF. CDR3 bases: TGTGCCAGCAGCTTAAGGGGACTAGCGGGAGCTTACAATGAGCAGTTCTTC.

V gene TRBV19 combines with J gene TRBJ2-3; 13 bases agree with TRBD2. Germline V gene data show CDR1 as LNHDA and CDR2 as SQIVND (reference sequence). The trim removed 6 bases at V and 4 bases at J, leaving 4 bases unmatched. The CDR3 extends over 15 amino acids. This CDR3 is CASSRTSGSPDTQYF. The DNA of the CDR3 is TGTGCCAGTAGCCGGACTAGCGGGAGTCCAGATACGCAGTATTTT.

The CDR3 region has the DNA TGTGCCACCTCAGCTAACTATGGCTACACCTTC. Its protein is CATSANYGYTF. The V gene is TRBV30, the J gene TRBJ1-2, with unresolved D. The CDR3 has 11 amino acids. Germline-derived CDR1 and CDR2 are GTSNPN and SVGIG (reference sequence). With 8 bases removed from V and 0 bases from J, the gap between germline ends came to 7 bases.

This clone occurred a few times. The chain employs TRBV7-3 and TRBJ2-2; TRBD2 is a possible D gene (5 bases). V shed 5 bases and J shed 7 bases, with 11 bases lying between them. This CDR3 region has 13 residues. Germline CDR1 and CDR2: SGHTA and FQGTGA. The CDR3 protein is CASSPGGLGELFF. CDR3 sequence (DNA): TGTGCCAGCAGCCCCGGAGGTCTCGGGGAGCTGTTTTTT.

The chain combines TRBV2 with TRBJ2-2; 8 bases line up with TRBD1. The CDR3 has 16 residues. Germline CDR1 reads SNHLY; CDR2 reads FYNNEI. With 7 bases clipped from V and 4 bases from J, the junction kept 11 bases outside the gene matches. The CDR3 coding sequence is TGTGCCAGCACCATGGCTCGGACAGGGCGCACCGGGGAGCTGTTTTTT. Protein sequence: CASTMARTGRTGELFF. Full variable domain (remainder filled in from reference TRBV2 and TRBJ2-2): EPEVTQTPSHQVTQMGQEVILRCVPISNHLYFYWYRQILGQKVEFLVSFYNNEISEKSEIFDDQFSVERPDGSNFTLKIRSTKLEDSAMYFCASTMARTGRTGELFFGEGSRLTVL.

V usage is TRBV23-1 and J usage is TRBJ2-1, with TRBD1 as a possible D gene (6 bases). TRBV23-1 is designated an ORF whose function remains uncertain. V was cut by 4 bases and J by 12 bases, with 13 bases left in between. The CDR3 loop spans 12 amino acids. The CDR3 nucleotides read TGCGCCAGCAGTCTCGAGGGGGAATGGCAGTTCTTC. This sequence encodes CASSLEGEWQFF.